The 26 T cell receptor beta chains listed next were all sequenced from one sample in a study of metastatic and nonmetastatic thyroid tumors. TCRdb re-clonotyped the PCR reads via MiXCR. This table holds roughly 40,000 clones, about 12% found once. Thyroid surgery took place with no prior treatment in any patient. The sequencing sample was made of blood. The receptors derive from a male donor with papillary thyroid cancer or a benign thyroid nodule (not recorded which). Some clones in this sample may be carry-over from other donors' samples.

This clone was recorded at least ten times. The chain links TRBV20-1 to TRBJ2-7; the D is unclear. In germline, CDR1 is DFQATT, CDR2 SNEGSKA (reference sequence). Trimming cost V 5 bases and J 2 bases, with 10 bases left between them. The CDR3 totals 12 residues. The CDR3 reads CSAPDNTYEQYF. For the CDR3, the DNA is TGCAGTGCTCCCGACAATACCTACGAGCAGTACTTC.

The chain combines TRBV3-1 with TRBJ2-7; possibly TRBD2 for D (6 bases). Trimming left V 1 base short and J 5 bases short, with 18 bases between. The CDR3 sequence is 16 residues long. Looked up from germline, CDR1 is LGHDT and CDR2 is YNNKEL (reference sequence). The CDR3 region has the DNA TGTGCCAGCAGCCAAGGACTTCTCGGGAGTAAGGACGAGCAGTACTTC. This encodes CASSQGLLGSKDEQYF.

As regards this clone: Being one base from a much bigger clone, this may be a read error. This chain links TRBV5-4 with TRBJ2-5; D is unresolved. Germline V lookup: CDR1 SGHNT, CDR2 YYREEE (reference sequence). Trimming cost V 1 base and J 1 base, with 11 bases left between them. This CDR3 is 15 amino acids long. Here the CDR3 DNA reads TGTGCCAGCAGCTTGAAATTGGACGGCCAAGAGACCCAGTACTTC. As protein: CASSLKLDGQETQYF. Filled out from reference TRBV5-4 and TRBJ2-5, the complete variable domain reads ETGVTQSPTHLIKTRGQQVTLRCSSQSGHNTVSWYQQALGQGPQFIFQYYREEENGRGNFPPRFSGLQFPNYSSELNVNALELDDSALYLCASSLKLDGQETQYFGPGTRLLVL.

This clone has ten or more counts. The chain links TRBV13 to TRBJ2-6; 11 bases fit TRBD2. The V gene's germline CDR1 is PRHDT and CDR2 FYEKMQ (reference sequence). J lost 4 bases, V lost 5 bases, and 16 bases had no gene match. The CDR3 covers 20 residues. The CDR3 nucleotides read TGTGCCAGCAGCCCTTTGCTTAGCGGGAGGGATGAGGGGGGGGCCAACGTCCTGACTTTC. Translated: CASSPLLSGRDEGGANVLTF.

This clone has just a few counts. A read error is possible here, since a much larger clone lies one base away. The rearrangement joins TRBV9 to TRBJ2-1; D remains ambiguous. Germline CDR1 and CDR2: SGDLS and YYNGEE. Trimming stripped 4 bases from V and 10 bases from J, with 9 bases between. This CDR3 comprises 11 residues. The CDR3 sequence: CASSMEQEQFF. The CDR3 DNA reads TGTGCCAGCAGCATGGAGCAAGAGCAGTTCTTC.

This clone was seen more than once but under ten times. The chain has TRBV18 and TRBJ2-5, with TRBD2 matching over 7 bases. Germline CDR1 reads KGHSH; CDR2 reads LQKENI. Germline trimming cut 3 bases from V and 4 bases from J; bases unmatched to any gene: 5. This CDR3 has 14 amino acids. The CDR3 nucleotides read TGTGCCAGCTCACCGGGGCTAGCGGTAGAGACCCAGTACTTC. Its protein is CASSPGLAVETQYF.

Ten or more counts support this clone. V gene TRBV27 combines with J gene TRBJ2-2; D call uncertain. The CDR3 extends over 12 amino acids. Germline V CDR1 and CDR2: MNHEY, SMNVEV (reference sequence). Trimming removed 6 bases at V and 3 bases at J, with 5 bases between. The CDR3 DNA sequence: TGTGCCAGCAGGTCCCACACCGGGGAGCTGTTTTTT. This translates into CASRSHTGELFF.

As for this clone: A clone one base away is much larger, so this may be a read error. Other DNA sequences from this sample encode an identical CDR3 as well. The chain recombines TRBV20-1 with TRBJ2-1; D gene ambiguous. V lost 0 bases and J lost 6, with 12 bases in between. The CDR3 is 14 amino acids. Germline CDR1 reads DFQATT; CDR2 reads SNEGSKA (reference sequence). The CDR3 spells CSARDLNSLNEQFF. The CDR3 region has the DNA TGCAGTGCTAGAGACCTTAACAGCCTCAATGAGCAGTTCTTC.

On this clone: A read error is possible here, since a much larger clone lies one base away. The chain is built from TRBV4-3 and TRBJ1-2, with D unclear. The CDR3 has 12 amino acids. Germline V CDR1 and CDR2: LGHNA, YSLEER. CDR3 DNA: TGCGCCAGCAGCCAAGGGGTGGATGGCTACGCCTTC. This codes for CASSQGVDGYAF.

This clone showed up many times. This sequence joins TRBV20-1 and TRBJ1-6; no firm D call. The CDR3 covers 15 residues. Trimming left V 3 bases short and J 9 bases short, with 18 bases between. The germline gives CDR1 DFQATT, CDR2 SNEGSKA (reference sequence). The CDR3 here is CSARAADPRGSPLHF. The CDR3, as DNA: TGCAGTGCTAGGGCGGCGGACCCTCGCGGTTCACCCCTCCACTTT.

Relative to its sample, this clone is medium-sized. The CDR3, as DNA: TGTGCCAGCAGTTACCCAGGACAGGGAGAGTACTTC. Its protein is CASSYPGQGEYF. The rearrangement links TRBV6-2 or TRBV6-3 to TRBJ2-7, with 8 positions matching TRBD1. The CDR3 is made up of 12 amino acids. Germline trimming cut 2 bases from V and 11 bases from J; bases unmatched to any gene: 5. The germline CDR1 and CDR2 sequences are MNHEY and SVGEGT.

This clone was counted ten times or more. The chain employs TRBV14 and TRBJ2-1; 10 positions match TRBD2. Unmatched junction bases numbered 6, after V lost 4 bases and J lost 3 bases. The CDR3 contains 16 residues. Germline V gene data show CDR1 as SGHDN and CDR2 as FVKESK. CDR3 bases: TGTGCCAGCAGCCTACAAACTAGCGGGATCTACAATGAGCAGTTCTTC. Protein: CASSLQTSGIYNEQFF.

This clone has a count of ten or more. The chain carries TRBV5-1 and TRBJ2-5; TRBD1 matches at 7 bases. Per the germline V gene, CDR1 is SGHRS and CDR2 is YFSETQ. The CDR3 sequence is 15 residues long. Unmatched junction bases numbered 4, after V lost 1 base and J lost 1 base. The CDR3 nucleotides read TGCGCCAGCAGCTTGACCGGACAGGTCCAAGAGACCCAGTACTTC. It is translated as CASSLTGQVQETQYF.

At least ten counts were recorded for this clone. The rearrangement uses TRBV30 and TRBJ2-7; 7 nucleotides align to TRBD1. Germline V CDR1 and CDR2: GTSNPN, SVGIG (reference sequence). CDR3 length: 13 residues. V shed 5 bases and J 2 bases; nucleotides not matched to a gene: 6. The CDR3 region is CAWSGTVAYEQYF. DNA for the CDR3: TGTGCCTGGTCCGGGACAGTCGCCTACGAGCAGTACTTC.

This clone was seen repeatedly, ten times or more. This rearrangement joins TRBV28 to TRBJ1-5; the D is unclear. The V end was cut by 3 bases, the J end by 8 bases, with 11 bases between. This CDR3 spans 13 amino acids. In germline, CDR1 is MDHEN, CDR2 SYDVKM. CDR3 region: CASSFGGLEPQHF. The CDR3 region has the DNA TGTGCCAGCAGTTTCGGTGGCCTCGAGCCCCAGCATTTT.

There are many counts of this clone. The rearrangement uses TRBV6-5 and TRBJ1-4, with a possible D match to TRBD1 (5 bases). Germline V gene lookup returns CDR1 MNHEY and CDR2 SVGAGI. The CDR3 has 13 amino acids. The V end lost 2 bases, the J end lost 8 bases, and 9 bases lay between the germline ends. The CDR3, as DNA: TGTGCCAGCAGTTACGCGCCAGGGGAAAAACTGTTTTTT. This sequence encodes CASSYAPGEKLFF.

There are many counts of this clone. V gene TRBV11-2 combines with J gene TRBJ2-2; D is unresolved. The ends were cut back, 5 bases at V and 0 bases at J, with 16 bases in the middle. CDR3 size: 17 residues. Germline V gene lookup returns CDR1 SGHAT and CDR2 FQNNGV. The CDR3 spells CASSPLYERPNTGELFF. The CDR3, as DNA: TGTGCCAGCAGCCCCCTGTACGAGCGCCCGAACACCGGGGAGCTGTTTTTT.

This clone was observed at least ten times. Other nucleotide sequences in the sample specify the same CDR3. The genes are TRBV4-2 and TRBJ2-3; 7 bases line up with TRBD1. The J segment lost 2 bases and the V segment lost 5 bases, leaving 7 bases of the junction unmatched. This CDR3 is 15 amino acids long. CDR1 is LGHNA and CDR2 is YNFKEQ in the germline V gene. The CDR3 DNA reads TGTGCCAGCAGCACCGGACAGGTGGACACAGATACGCAGTATTTT. Protein sequence: CASSTGQVDTDTQYF.

This clone has ten or more counts. The V call is TRBV12-3 or TRBV12-4, the J call TRBJ1-3, with unresolved D. Trimming took off 1 base at V and 0 bases at J, with 7 bases between the two ends. The CDR3 runs 15 residues. CDR3 protein: CASSLGAISGNTIYF. The CDR3 DNA reads as TGTGCCAGCAGTTTAGGGGCGATCTCTGGAAACACCATATATTTT.

This clone has at least ten counts. The V gene is TRBV4-1, the J gene TRBJ1-1; unclear D gene. The germline V and J ends were trimmed by 0 bases and 0 bases, with 11 bases remaining between them. The germline V gene has CDR1 MGHRA and CDR2 YSYEKL. The CDR3 is 16 amino acids. The CDR3: CASSQDRGRMNTEAFF. DNA of the CDR3: TGCGCCAGCAGCCAAGATCGAGGGAGGATGAACACTGAAGCTTTCTTT.

This clone was picked up many times. This rearrangement joins TRBV28 to TRBJ1-5; no clear D gene. Germline-derived CDR1 and CDR2 are MDHEN and SYDVKM. The CDR3 contains 10 residues. Trimming pared 7 bases from V and 5 bases from J, leaving 3 bases between. This CDR3 reads CASNDQPQHF. CDR3 nucleotides: TGTGCCAGCAACGATCAGCCCCAGCATTTT.

In this sample, this clone turned up many times. This chain links TRBV19 with TRBJ2-7; D might be TRBD1 (6 bases). Germline V lookup: CDR1 LNHDA, CDR2 SQIVND (reference sequence). V dropped 6 bases and J dropped 6 bases, with 15 bases sitting between them. This CDR3 spans 13 amino acids. CDR3 bases: TGTGCCAGTAGCCCCTATGGGGGCGGCGAGCAGTACTTC. This codes for CASSPYGGGEQYF.

This clone was picked up a small number of times. The chain employs TRBV30 and TRBJ2-7; 15 bases fit TRBD2. The CDR3 extends over 18 amino acids. V dropped 3 bases and J dropped 2; count of bases not matched to a gene: 11. Germline V gives CDR1 GTSNPN, CDR2 SVGIG (reference sequence). This CDR3 is CAWRQPGLAGGRAYEQYF. DNA for the CDR3: TGTGCCTGGAGACAACCGGGACTAGCGGGAGGCCGAGCCTACGAGCAGTACTTC. The full variable domain, with the rest looked up from reference TRBV30 and TRBJ2-7, is SQTIHQWPATLVQPVGSPLSLECTVEGTSNPNLYWYRQAAGRGLQLLFYSVGIGQISSEVPQNLSASRPQDRQFILSSKKLLLSDSGFYLCAWRQPGLAGGRAYEQYFGPGTRLTVT.

This clone was counted at least ten times. The same CDR3 is also encoded by other DNA sequences in this sample. The genes are TRBV14 and TRBJ2-5, with D possibly being TRBD1 (6 bases). V shed 3 bases and J shed 5 bases, with 16 bases lying between them. CDR3 length: 15 amino acids. Germline assignment: CDR1 SGHDN and CDR2 FVKESK. CDR3 nucleotides: TGTGCCAGCAGCCATCGTGTGGGGGCACGGGAGACCCAGTACTTC. It yields the protein CASSHRVGARETQYF.

Concerning this clone: A read error may produce the germline difference seen at one junction end. The chain is built from TRBV28 and TRBJ1-1, with 7 nucleotides matching TRBD1. CDR1 is MDHEN, CDR2 SYDVKM, per germline. The CDR3 loop spans 14 amino acids. CDR3 DNA sequence: TGTGCCACAGACAGGGAGATTGGGGACACTGAAGCTTTATTT. Translating gives CATDREIGDTEALF.

This clone showed up many times. The chain combines TRBV6-2 or TRBV6-3 with TRBJ2-1; the D gene is possibly TRBD2 (6 bases). Germline V CDR1 and CDR2: MNHEY, SVGEGT. This CDR3 contains 15 residues. V lost 5 bases, J lost 7 bases, and 18 bases lay in between. In DNA, the CDR3 is TGTGCCAGCAGTCCGCTAGCAGGAGGGCCTAATGAGCAGTTCTTC. As protein: CASSPLAGGPNEQFF.